This T cell receptor beta chain derives from a study of tumour-infiltrating T cells in Burkitt lymphoma. About the research overall: Survival, overall and progression-free, tracked with productive clonality.

Assay used: immunoSEQ multiplex PCR; TCRdb lists only in-frame clones, some missing. The sample has some 4,600 clones, roughly four fifths seen once. The V gene lost 5 bases and the J gene lost 5 bases, with 21 bases spanning the gap. This CDR3 is built from 16 residues. CDR1 is SEHNR, CDR2 FQNEAQ, per germline (reference sequence). Material: tumor tissue. The sequence was collected from a human donor with diffuse large B-cell lymphoma. Some clones in this sample may be carry-over from other donors' samples. The chain joins TRBV7-9 to TRBJ1-2, with D possibly TRBD1 on 6 matching bases. The CDR3 nucleotides read TGTGCCAGCAGCCCCGGGCAGGGGCCAGTATATTATGGCTACACCTTC. This codes for CASSPGQGPVYYGYTF.